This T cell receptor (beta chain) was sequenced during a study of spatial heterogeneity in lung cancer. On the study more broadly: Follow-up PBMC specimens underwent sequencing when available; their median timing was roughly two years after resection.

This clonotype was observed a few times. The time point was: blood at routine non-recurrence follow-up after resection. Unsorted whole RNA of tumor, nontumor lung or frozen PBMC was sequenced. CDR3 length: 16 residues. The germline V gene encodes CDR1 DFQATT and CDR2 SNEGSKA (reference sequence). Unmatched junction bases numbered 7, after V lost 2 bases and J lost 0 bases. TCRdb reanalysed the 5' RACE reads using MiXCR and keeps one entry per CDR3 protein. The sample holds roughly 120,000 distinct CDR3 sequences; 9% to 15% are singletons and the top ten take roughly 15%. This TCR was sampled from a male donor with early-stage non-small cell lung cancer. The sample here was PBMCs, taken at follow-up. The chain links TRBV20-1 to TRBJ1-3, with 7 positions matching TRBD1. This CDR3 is CSARSPGGYSGNTIYF. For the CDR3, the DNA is TGCAGTGCTAGATCCCCAGGGGGGTACTCTGGAAACACCATATATTTT.